Below, 18 T cell receptor beta chains from the same sample are listed, as sequenced in a study of OX40 agonist ivuxolimab in advanced cancers. Sequenced by immunoSEQ multiplex PCR; TCRdb stores in-frame clones only, minus some. The sample records 40,000 to 50,000 clones, less than 90% being singletons. Sample: CD4+ or CD8+ T cells sorted from blood, taken in a trial of the OX40 agonist ivuxolimab. The origin of the receptors is an adult with an advanced solid tumor such as melanoma, head and neck, liver or kidney cancer.

The chain uses TRBV7-2 and TRBJ2-7; D remains ambiguous. The V end lost 0 bases, the J end lost 4 bases, and 7 bases lay between the germline ends. The CDR3 extends over 13 amino acids. Germline V gene data show CDR1 as SGHTA and CDR2 as FQGNSA. CDR3 DNA: TGTGCCAGCAGCTTAGCGATCGCTTACGAGCAGTACTTC. Translation gives CASSLAIAYEQYF.

The chain combines TRBV7-7 with TRBJ2-7; TRBD2 matches 9 bases. The length of the CDR3 is 15 residues. The V gene's germline CDR1 is SSHAT and CDR2 FNYEAQ (reference sequence). The V and J ends lost 5 bases and 4 bases, in that order; junction bases with no gene match: 9. CDR3 amino acids: CASSEGLAGGYEQYF. CDR3 DNA: TGTGCCAGCAGCGAGGGACTAGCAGGGGGGTACGAGCAGTACTTC.

The V call is TRBV5-8, the J call TRBJ2-7; no clear D. Germline V gene lookup returns CDR1 SGHTS and CDR2 YDEGEE. This CDR3 has 12 amino acids. V was pared by 2 bases and J by 4 bases, with 7 bases between. The CDR3 loop reads CASSFQAYEQYF. CDR3 nucleotides: TGTGCCAGCAGCTTTCAGGCGTACGAGCAGTACTTC.

In its sample, this clone was seen once. This rearrangement joins TRBV9 to TRBJ2-1, with 10 bases identical to TRBD1. V lost 4 bases, J lost 8 bases, and 21 bases stayed unmatched. Germline V gene lookup returns CDR1 SGDLS and CDR2 YYNGEE. This CDR3 comprises 19 residues. DNA for the CDR3: TGTGCCAGCAGCTCCCGAAGTTTACCGGGACAGGGGTCGGGCTATGAGCAGTTCTTC. Translated, it gives CASSSRSLPGQGSGYEQFF.

As to this clone: This CDR3 is missing its conserved last phenylalanine or tryptophan, likely due to a read error. V is TRBV27 and J is TRBJ2-6, with D perhaps matching TRBD2 (6 bases). The V and J ends lost 2 bases and 0 bases respectively, with 14 bases between them. This CDR3 is 18 amino acids long. In germline, CDR1 is MNHEY, CDR2 SMNVEV (reference sequence). The CDR3 spells CASSLTGSGPSGANVLTS. CDR3 nucleotides: TGTGCCAGCAGTTTAACGGGTAGCGGACCCTCTGGGGCCAACGTCCTGACTTCC.

This clone occurred a few times. This chain links TRBV5-4 with TRBJ1-6; D perhaps matches TRBD1 (6 bases). CDR1 is SGHNT, CDR2 YYREEE, per germline (reference sequence). V was trimmed by 4 bases and J by 4 bases, leaving 9 bases between them. This CDR3 comprises 14 residues. The CDR3: CASSTRGYNSPLHF. The CDR3 region has the DNA TGTGCCAGCAGCACCAGGGGTTATAATTCACCCCTCCACTTT.

This clone was picked up many times. This chain joins TRBV5-1 and TRBJ2-3; 8 bases align to TRBD2. CDR3 size: 16 residues. After removal of 1 base from V and 0 bases from J, the junction contained 4 bases not matched to a gene. Germline CDR1 SGHRS, CDR2 YFSETQ. The CDR3 here is CASSLWASGSTDTQYF. In DNA form, the CDR3 reads TGCGCCAGCAGCTTGTGGGCTAGCGGGAGCACAGATACGCAGTATTTT. The full variable domain, in which reference TRBV5-1 and TRBJ2-3 provide the parts outside the CDR3, is KAGVTQTPRYLIKTRGQQVTLSCSPISGHRSVSWYQQTPGQGLQFLFEYFSETQRNKGNFPGRFSGRQFSNSRSEMNVSTLELGDSALYLCASSLWASGSTDTQYFGPGTRLTVL.

The chain combines TRBV5-5 with TRBJ1-2; D is perhaps TRBD1 (5 bases). The germline CDR1 and CDR2 sequences are SGHKS and YYEKEE (reference sequence). The CDR3 extends over 16 amino acids. V dropped 6 bases and J dropped 1 base, with 19 bases sitting between them. The chain's CDR3 is CASTTRPAGINYGYTF. CDR3 coding DNA: TGTGCCAGCACCACTCGCCCGGCAGGGATTAACTATGGCTACACCTTC.

This clone came up a few times. The same CDR3 arises from other DNA sequences in this sample as well. The V gene is TRBV7-6, the J gene TRBJ2-7, with D unclear. CDR3 length: 13 residues. CDR1 and CDR2 (germline): SGHVS, FNYEAQ. The V and J ends lost 0 bases and 5 bases respectively, with 8 bases between them. The CDR3 reads CASSLAGWDEQYF. The CDR3 DNA follows: TGTGCCAGCAGCTTAGCGGGATGGGACGAGCAGTACTTC.

The J gene is TRBJ2-7, the V gene TRBV4-1; 10 bases align to TRBD2. The CDR3 has 15 amino acids. CDR1 is MGHRA, CDR2 YSYEKL, per germline. V dropped 3 bases and J dropped 3; count of bases not matched to a gene: 5. In DNA, the CDR3 is TGCGCCAGCAGCCAGATGACTAGCGGGTACTACGAGCAGTACTTC. It is translated as CASSQMTSGYYEQYF.

The chain has TRBV4-2 and TRBJ2-1, with TRBD2 matching over 8 bases. With 3 bases clipped from V and 4 bases from J, the junction kept 29 bases outside the gene matches. This CDR3 is 23 amino acids long. Germline loops: CDR1 LGHNA, CDR2 YNFKEQ. The CDR3 here is CASSHPSRGPGLGGVLLYNEQFF. The CDR3 DNA reads as TGTGCCAGCAGCCATCCTTCAAGGGGTCCGGGACTAGGGGGGGTACTCCTATACAATGAGCAGTTCTTC.

The chain combines TRBV6-1 with TRBJ1-3; 12 bases are shared with TRBD1. The CDR3 is made up of 15 amino acids. With 5 bases clipped from V and 2 bases from J, the junction kept 1 base outside the gene matches. From germline, CDR1 is MNHNS and CDR2 SASEGT. The DNA for the CDR3 is TGTGCCAGCAGTTGGGACAGGGGGCCTGGAAACACCATATATTTT. Translated: CASSWDRGPGNTIYF.

This rearrangement joins TRBV9 to TRBJ1-5, with D possibly matching TRBD1 (6 bases). Germline V gene lookup returns CDR1 SGDLS and CDR2 YYNGEE. This CDR3 comprises 15 residues. V lost 2 bases and J lost 0, with 9 bases in between. In DNA, the CDR3 is TGTGCCAGCAGCGTGGGGGGCCATAGCAATCAGCCCCAGCATTTT. Translation gives CASSVGGHSNQPQHF. Supplemented by reference TRBV9 and TRBJ1-5, the full variable domain reads DSGVTQTPKHLITATGQRVTLRCSPRSGDLSVYWYQQSLDQGLQFLIQYYNGEERAKGNILERFSAQQFPDLHSELNLSSLELGDSALYFCASSVGGHSNQPQHFGDGTRLSIL.

The V and J genes are TRBV6-5 and TRBJ1-3; D gene uncertain. Germline CDR1 and CDR2: MNHEY and SVGAGI. V was shortened by 8 bases and J by 1 base, with 9 bases between the two germline ends. The CDR3 totals 13 residues. The CDR3: CASCERSGNTIYF. As DNA, the CDR3 is TGTGCCAGCTGTGAGCGGTCTGGAAACACCATATATTTT.

V usage is TRBV4-1 and J usage is TRBJ1-1, with D possibly matching TRBD1 (5 bases). V dropped 8 bases and J dropped 7 bases, with 14 bases sitting between them. CDR3 length: 12 amino acids. In germline, CDR1 is MGHRA, CDR2 YSYEKL. CDR3 nucleotide sequence: TGCGCCAGCCGGGGACTTTACGGTGAAGCTTTCTTT. Translated: CASRGLYGEAFF.

The chain recombines TRBV29-1 with TRBJ1-2; 7 nucleotides align to TRBD1. Germline trimming cut 3 bases from V and 3 bases from J; bases unmatched to any gene: 10. There are 15 residues in the CDR3. Germline loops: CDR1 SQVTM, CDR2 ANQGSEA. CDR3 loop: CSVDSRGGGDYGYTF. CDR3 sequence (DNA): TGCAGCGTTGATTCCCGAGGAGGGGGCGACTATGGCTACACCTTC.

The chain has TRBV5-6 and TRBJ2-3; D may be TRBD1 (5 bases). The CDR3 covers 14 residues. V lost 0 bases to trimming and J lost 1 base, with 6 bases between them. From germline, CDR1 is SGHDT and CDR2 YYEEEE. The CDR3: CASSLGGRTDTQYF. The CDR3 DNA reads TGTGCCAGCAGCTTGGGGGGCCGCACAGATACGCAGTATTTT.

The chain links TRBV19 to TRBJ2-7; 11 positions agree with TRBD2. Germline values: CDR1 LNHDA, CDR2 SQIVND (reference sequence). The CDR3 consists of 15 residues. The J segment lost 2 bases and the V segment lost 6 bases, leaving 6 bases of the junction unmatched. The CDR3 nucleotides read TGTGCCAGTAGGGACACGACTAGCGGGACCTACGAGCAGTACTTC. This codes for CASRDTTSGTYEQYF.